This paragraph covers one TCR beta chain sequence. Its antigen is currently unknown. The entry originates in a study of cytotoxic CD8 clonotypes in ibrutinib-treated CLL. Study-level results: Public clonotypes (which were uncommon) either contracted or remained stable on treatment.

Germline CDR1 and CDR2: MDHEN and SYDVKM. The CDR3 totals 14 residues. The ends were cut back, 6 bases at V and 0 bases at J, with 9 bases in the middle. TCRdb keeps only in-frame clones here, not all; method: immunoSEQ multiplex PCR. This table has about 140,000 clones, approximately 90% appearing once. This chain joins TRBV28 and TRBJ1-5; D is perhaps TRBD1 (5 bases). The sequence came from a human donor with chronic lymphocytic leukemia. The material was PBMCs, obtained after 12 months of ibrutinib treatment. DNA of the CDR3: TGTGCCAGCAGCAGACAGTATAGCAATCAGCCCCAGCATTTT. Protein sequence: CASSRQYSNQPQHF.